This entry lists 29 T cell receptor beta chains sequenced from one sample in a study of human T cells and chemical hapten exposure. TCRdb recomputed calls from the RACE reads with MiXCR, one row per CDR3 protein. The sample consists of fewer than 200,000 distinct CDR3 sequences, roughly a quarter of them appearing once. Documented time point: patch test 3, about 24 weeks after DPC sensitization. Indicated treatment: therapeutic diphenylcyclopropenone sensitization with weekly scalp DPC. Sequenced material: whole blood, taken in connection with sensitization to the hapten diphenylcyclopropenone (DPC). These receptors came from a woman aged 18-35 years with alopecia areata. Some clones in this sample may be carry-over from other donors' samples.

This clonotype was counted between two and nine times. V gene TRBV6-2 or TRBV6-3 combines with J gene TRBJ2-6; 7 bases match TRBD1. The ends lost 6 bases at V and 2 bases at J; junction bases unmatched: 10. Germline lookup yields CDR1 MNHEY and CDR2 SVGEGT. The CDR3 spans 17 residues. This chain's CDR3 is CASSPLDREAGANVLTF. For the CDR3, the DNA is TGTGCCAGCAGCCCCCTAGACAGGGAAGCTGGGGCCAACGTCCTGACTTTC.

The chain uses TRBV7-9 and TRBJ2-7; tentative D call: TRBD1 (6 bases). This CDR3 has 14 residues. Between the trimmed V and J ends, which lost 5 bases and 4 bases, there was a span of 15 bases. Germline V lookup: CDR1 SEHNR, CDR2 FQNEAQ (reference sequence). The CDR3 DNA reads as TGTGCCAGCAGCCCCAGGGGAACGTGGTACGAGCAGTACTTC. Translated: CASSPRGTWYEQYF.

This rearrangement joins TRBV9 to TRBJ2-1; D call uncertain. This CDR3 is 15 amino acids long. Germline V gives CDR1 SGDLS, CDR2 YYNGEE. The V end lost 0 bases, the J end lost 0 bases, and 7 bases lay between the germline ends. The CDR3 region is CASSVGPGSYNEQFF. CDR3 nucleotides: TGTGCCAGCAGCGTAGGCCCGGGCTCCTACAATGAGCAGTTCTTC.

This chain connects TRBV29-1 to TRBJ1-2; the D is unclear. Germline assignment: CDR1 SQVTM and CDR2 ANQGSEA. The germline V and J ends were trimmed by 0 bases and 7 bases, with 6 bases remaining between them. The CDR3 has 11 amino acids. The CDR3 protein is CSVEDRVGYTF. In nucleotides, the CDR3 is TGCAGCGTTGAAGATCGGGTTGGCTACACCTTC.

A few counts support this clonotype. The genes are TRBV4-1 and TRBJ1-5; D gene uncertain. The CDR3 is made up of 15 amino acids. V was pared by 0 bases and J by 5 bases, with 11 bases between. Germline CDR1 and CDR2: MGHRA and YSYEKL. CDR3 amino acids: CASSQDLRRDQPQHF. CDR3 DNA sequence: TGCGCCAGCAGCCAAGATTTACGACGGGATCAGCCCCAGCATTTT.

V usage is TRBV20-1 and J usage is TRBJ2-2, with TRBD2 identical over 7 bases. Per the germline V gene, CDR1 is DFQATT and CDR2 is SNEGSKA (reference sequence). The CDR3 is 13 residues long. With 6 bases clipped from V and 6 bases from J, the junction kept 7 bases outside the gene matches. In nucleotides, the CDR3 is TGCAGTGCCCCGGCTACTAGCGCCGGGGAGCTGTTTTTT. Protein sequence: CSAPATSAGELFF.

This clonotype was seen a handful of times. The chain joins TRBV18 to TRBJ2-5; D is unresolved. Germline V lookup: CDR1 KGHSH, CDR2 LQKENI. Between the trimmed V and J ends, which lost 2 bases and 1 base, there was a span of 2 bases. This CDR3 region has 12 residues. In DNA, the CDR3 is TGTGCCAGCTCACCAGTCCAAGAGACCCAGTACTTC. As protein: CASSPVQETQYF.

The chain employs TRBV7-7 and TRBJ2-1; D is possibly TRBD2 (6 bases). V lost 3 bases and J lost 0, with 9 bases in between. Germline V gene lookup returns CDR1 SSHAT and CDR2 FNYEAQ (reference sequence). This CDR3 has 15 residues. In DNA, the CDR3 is TGTGCCAGCAGCTTGGGGGACTCCTCCTACAATGAGCAGTTCTTC. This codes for CASSLGDSSYNEQFF.

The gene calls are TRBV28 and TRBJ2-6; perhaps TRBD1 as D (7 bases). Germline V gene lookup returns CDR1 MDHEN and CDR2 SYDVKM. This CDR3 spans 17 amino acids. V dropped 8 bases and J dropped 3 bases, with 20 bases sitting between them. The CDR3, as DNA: TGTGCCAGCGACGGGGGTCCAGGGGGTTATGGGGCCAACGTCCTGACTTTC. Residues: CASDGGPGGYGANVLTF.

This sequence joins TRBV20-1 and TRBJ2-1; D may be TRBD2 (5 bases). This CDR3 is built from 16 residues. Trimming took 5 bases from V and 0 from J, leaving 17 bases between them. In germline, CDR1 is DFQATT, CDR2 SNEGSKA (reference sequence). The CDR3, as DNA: TGCAGTGCTCCCCGGAGAGCGGACCCCTCCTACAATGAGCAGTTCTTC. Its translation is CSAPRRADPSYNEQFF.

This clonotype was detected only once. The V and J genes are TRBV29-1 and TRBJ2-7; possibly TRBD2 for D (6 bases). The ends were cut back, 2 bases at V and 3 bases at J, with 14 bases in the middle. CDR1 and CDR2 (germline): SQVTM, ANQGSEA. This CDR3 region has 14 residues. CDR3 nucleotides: TGCAGCGTTGAAAGTGTGGAGGGGCTCTACGAGCAGTACTTC. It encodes CSVESVEGLYEQYF.

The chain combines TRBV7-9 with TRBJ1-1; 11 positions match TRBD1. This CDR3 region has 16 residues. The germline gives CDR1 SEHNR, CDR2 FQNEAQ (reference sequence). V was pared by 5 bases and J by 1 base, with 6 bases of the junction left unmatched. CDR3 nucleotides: TGTGCCAGCAGCCCGTCGGACAGGGGGCCGAACACTGAAGCTTTCTTT. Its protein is CASSPSDRGPNTEAFF.

CDR3 nucleotide sequence: TGCAGTGCTAGCGGGTCTGGCGATACGCAGTATTTT. Translation: CSASGSGDTQYF. The chain carries TRBV20-1 and TRBJ2-3; D is unresolved. Germline-derived CDR1 and CDR2 are DFQATT and SNEGSKA (reference sequence). The germline V and J ends were trimmed by 3 bases and 6 bases, with 10 bases remaining between them. The CDR3 consists of 12 residues.

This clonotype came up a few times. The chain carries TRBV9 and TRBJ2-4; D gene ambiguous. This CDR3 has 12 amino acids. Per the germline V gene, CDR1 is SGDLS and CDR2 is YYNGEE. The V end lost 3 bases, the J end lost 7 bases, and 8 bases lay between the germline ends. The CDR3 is CASSGRSNIQYF. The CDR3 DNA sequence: TGTGCCAGCAGCGGAAGGTCCAACATTCAGTACTTC.

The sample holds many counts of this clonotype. In DNA, the CDR3 is TGTGCCAGCAGCCCGACAGGGAGCAATCAGCCCCAGCATTTT. It specifies CASSPTGSNQPQHF. This chain joins TRBV9 and TRBJ1-5; TRBD1 matches 7 bases. This CDR3 comprises 14 residues. V gave up 4 bases and J gave up 1 base; unmatched junction bases: 2. CDR1 is SGDLS and CDR2 is YYNGEE in the germline V gene.

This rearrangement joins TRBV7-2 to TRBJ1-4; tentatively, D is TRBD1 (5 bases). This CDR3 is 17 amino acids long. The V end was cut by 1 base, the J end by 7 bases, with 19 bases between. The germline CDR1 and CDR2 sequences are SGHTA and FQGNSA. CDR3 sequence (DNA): TGTGCCAGCAGCTTAGATGGGACTCCCCCAAGGGGTGAAAAACTGTTTTTT. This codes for CASSLDGTPPRGEKLFF.

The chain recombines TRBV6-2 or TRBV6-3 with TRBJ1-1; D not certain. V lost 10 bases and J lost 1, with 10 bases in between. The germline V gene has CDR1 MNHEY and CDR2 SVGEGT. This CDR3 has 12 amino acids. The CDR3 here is CATVARNTEAFF. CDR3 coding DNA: TGTGCCACCGTGGCGCGGAACACTGAAGCTTTCTTT.

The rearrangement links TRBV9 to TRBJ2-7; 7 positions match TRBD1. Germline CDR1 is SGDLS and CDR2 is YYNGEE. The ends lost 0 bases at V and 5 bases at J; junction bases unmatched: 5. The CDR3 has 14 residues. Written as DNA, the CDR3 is TGTGCCAGCAGCGTAGAGGGGGCGCGGGACGAGCAGTACTTC. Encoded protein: CASSVEGARDEQYF.

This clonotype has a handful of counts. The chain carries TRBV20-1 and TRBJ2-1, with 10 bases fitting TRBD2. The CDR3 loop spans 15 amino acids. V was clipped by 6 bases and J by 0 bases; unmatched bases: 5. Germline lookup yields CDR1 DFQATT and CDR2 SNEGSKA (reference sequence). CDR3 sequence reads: CSAAGGPSSYNEQFF. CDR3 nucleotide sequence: TGCAGTGCAGCGGGAGGGCCTAGCTCCTACAATGAGCAGTTCTTC.

The CDR3 here is CASSLQGGSTDTQYF. In DNA form, the CDR3 reads TGTGCCAGCAGCTTACAGGGGGGTAGCACAGATACGCAGTATTTT. This sequence joins TRBV7-9 and TRBJ2-3; TRBD1 is a possible D gene (7 bases). The CDR3 spans 15 residues. The ends were cut back, 2 bases at V and 0 bases at J, with 9 bases in the middle. Germline V gives CDR1 SEHNR, CDR2 FQNEAQ (reference sequence).

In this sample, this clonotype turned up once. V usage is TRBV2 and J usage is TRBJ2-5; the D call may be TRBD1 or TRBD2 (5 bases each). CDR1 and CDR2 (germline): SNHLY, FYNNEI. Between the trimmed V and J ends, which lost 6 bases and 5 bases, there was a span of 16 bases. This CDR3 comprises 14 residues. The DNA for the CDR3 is TGTGCCAGCAGGGGGACCTTGGAGCATGAGACCCAGTACTTC. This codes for CASRGTLEHETQYF.

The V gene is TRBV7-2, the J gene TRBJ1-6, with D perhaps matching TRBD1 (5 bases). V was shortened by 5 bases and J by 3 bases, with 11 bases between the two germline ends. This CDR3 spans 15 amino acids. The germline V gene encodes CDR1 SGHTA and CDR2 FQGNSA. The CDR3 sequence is CASSTRQNYNSPLHF. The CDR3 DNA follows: TGTGCCAGCAGCACCCGACAGAACTATAATTCACCCCTCCACTTT.

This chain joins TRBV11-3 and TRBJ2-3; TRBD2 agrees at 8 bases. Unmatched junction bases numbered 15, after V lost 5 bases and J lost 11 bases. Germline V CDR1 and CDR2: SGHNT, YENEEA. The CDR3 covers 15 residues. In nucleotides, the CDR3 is TGTGCCAGCAGCCGCGGGGGGACCCCCTTTCGTTTGCAGTATTTT. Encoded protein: CASSRGGTPFRLQYF. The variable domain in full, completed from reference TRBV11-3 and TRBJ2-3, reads EAGVVQSPRYKIIEKKQPVAFWCNPISGHNTLYWYLQNLGQGPELLIRYENEEAVDDSQLPKDRFSAERLKGVDSTLKIQPAELGDSAVYLCASSRGGTPFRLQYFGPGTRLTVL.

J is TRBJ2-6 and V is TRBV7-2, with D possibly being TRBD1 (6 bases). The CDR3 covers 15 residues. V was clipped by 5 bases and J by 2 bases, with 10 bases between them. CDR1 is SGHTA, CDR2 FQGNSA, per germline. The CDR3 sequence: CASSREGAGANVLTF. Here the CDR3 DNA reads TGTGCCAGCAGCAGAGAGGGGGCTGGGGCCAACGTCCTGACTTTC.

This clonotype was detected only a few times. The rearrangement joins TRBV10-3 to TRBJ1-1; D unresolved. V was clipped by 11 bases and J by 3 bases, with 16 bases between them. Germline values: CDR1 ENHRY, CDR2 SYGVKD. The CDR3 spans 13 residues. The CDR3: CAVKPGSDTEAFF. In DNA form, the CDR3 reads TGTGCCGTAAAGCCGGGATCGGACACTGAAGCTTTCTTT.

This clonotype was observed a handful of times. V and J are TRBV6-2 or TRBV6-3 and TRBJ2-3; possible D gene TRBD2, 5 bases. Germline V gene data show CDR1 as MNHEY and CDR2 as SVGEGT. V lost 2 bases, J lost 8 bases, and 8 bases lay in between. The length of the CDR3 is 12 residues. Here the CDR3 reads CASSYKAATQYF. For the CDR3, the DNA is TGTGCCAGCAGTTACAAAGCGGCTACGCAGTATTTT.

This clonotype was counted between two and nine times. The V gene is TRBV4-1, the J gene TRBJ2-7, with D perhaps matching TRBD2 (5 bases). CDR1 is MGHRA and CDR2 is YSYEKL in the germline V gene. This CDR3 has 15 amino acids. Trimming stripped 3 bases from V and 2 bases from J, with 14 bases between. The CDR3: CASSQVPLGPYEQYF. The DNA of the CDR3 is TGCGCCAGCAGCCAGGTCCCACTAGGGCCCTACGAGCAGTACTTC.

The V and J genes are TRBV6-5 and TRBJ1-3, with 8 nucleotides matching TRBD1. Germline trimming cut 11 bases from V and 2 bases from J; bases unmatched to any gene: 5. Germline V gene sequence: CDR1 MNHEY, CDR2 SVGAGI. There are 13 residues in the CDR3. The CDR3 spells CASSRGPGNTIYF. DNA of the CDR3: TGTGCCTCGAGCAGGGGGCCTGGAAACACCATATATTTT.

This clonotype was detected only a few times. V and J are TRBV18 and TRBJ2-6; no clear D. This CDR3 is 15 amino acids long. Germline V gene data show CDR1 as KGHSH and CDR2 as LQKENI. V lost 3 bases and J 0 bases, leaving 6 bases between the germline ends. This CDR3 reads CASSPWDSGANVLTF. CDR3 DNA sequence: TGTGCCAGCTCACCCTGGGACTCTGGGGCCAACGTCCTGACTTTC. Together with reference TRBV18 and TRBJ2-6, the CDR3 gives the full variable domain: NAGVMQNPRHLVRRRGQEARLRCSPMKGHSHVYWYRQLPEEGLKFMVYLQKENIIDESGMPKERFSAEFPKEGPSILRIQQVVRGDSAAYFCASSPWDSGANVLTFGAGSRLTVL.